Here is one T cell receptor (beta chain) with its context. In the original processing: Amplifying reference gene primers gave estimates of nucleated cell counts. Measured with immunoSEQ multiplex PCR; TCRdb has only the in-frame clones, and not every one. From that table come the V and J calls and clone size; the DNA was used to work out D and trimming. In the table there are around 250,000 clones, roughly nine tenths of which are singletons. The source of the sample is a study of blood T cell repertoires in COVID-19. On the study more broadly: In each case, the material was cDNA or gDNA derived from T cells, B-cell-depleted T cells, or PBMCs.

With 5 bases clipped from V and 9 bases from J, the junction kept 6 bases outside the gene matches. CDR3 length equals 13 residues. The sequence came from a man between 60 and 75 years old with acute or convalescent COVID-19. The genes are TRBV12-3 or TRBV12-4 and TRBJ2-1, with 8 bases matching TRBD2. The sample taken for sequencing was peripheral blood. The CDR3 is CASSRSGSGEQFF. CDR3 nucleotide sequence: TGTGCCAGCAGTCGAAGCGGGAGTGGTGAGCAGTTCTTC.